Each of the 23 T cell receptor beta chains below was sequenced from the same sample in a study of cytomegalovirus exposure and HLA in healthy donors. Use of 60 Vbeta and 13 Jbeta primers characterized the PCR. Sequencing was performed with immunoSEQ multiplex PCR; in TCRdb, only in-frame clones are kept and a portion is missing. In total, the table holds about 130,000 clones. Sequenced: PBMCs. Every receptor here comes from a middle-aged woman in good health and CMV-seronegative.

The chain couples TRBV5-1 to TRBJ2-1; 9 nucleotides align to TRBD1. The germline gives CDR1 SGHRS, CDR2 YFSETQ. V lost 4 bases and J lost 6; bases outside the gene matches: 8. The CDR3 sequence is 15 residues long. The CDR3 DNA reads as TGCGCCAGCAGCCTGGGACAGGGTGCGATCAATGAGCAGTTCTTC. Translation gives CASSLGQGAINEQFF.

The chain carries TRBV7-9 and TRBJ1-6, with TRBD1 matching 7 bases. V shed 5 bases and J 7 bases; nucleotides not matched to a gene: 14. The CDR3 is 17 amino acids. Looked up from germline, CDR1 is SEHNR and CDR2 is FQNEAQ (reference sequence). The CDR3 sequence is CASSPGGGGGNNSPLHF. CDR3 in DNA: TGTGCCAGCAGCCCGGGGGGGGGAGGGGGCAACAATTCACCCCTCCACTTT.

This sequence joins TRBV7-2 and TRBJ1-6; 9 nucleotides line up with TRBD1. Germline values: CDR1 SGHTA, CDR2 FQGNSA. This CDR3 is built from 16 residues. V dropped 5 bases and J dropped 7; count of bases not matched to a gene: 9. CDR3 bases: TGTGCCAGCAGCCCACAGGGGGCCGGACTGAATTCACCCCTCCACTTT. It translates to CASSPQGAGLNSPLHF.

The chain links TRBV28 to TRBJ2-3, with 9 nucleotides matching TRBD1. Unmatched junction bases numbered 8, after V lost 3 bases and J lost 4 bases. The length of the CDR3 is 16 residues. Per the germline V gene, CDR1 is MDHEN and CDR2 is SYDVKM. The CDR3 nucleotides read TGTGCCAGCAGTTTCAACAGGGGGCGCGACGCAGATACGCAGTATTTT. It specifies CASSFNRGRDADTQYF.

This chain links TRBV14 with TRBJ1-1, with D perhaps TRBD1 (5 bases). Germline CDR1 and CDR2: SGHDN and FVKESK. CDR3 length: 14 amino acids. The V gene lost 2 bases and the J gene lost 5 bases, with 12 bases spanning the gap. DNA of the CDR3: TGTGCCAGCAGCCAAAGGGGAGGGTGGACTGAAGCTTTCTTT. It translates to CASSQRGGWTEAFF.

V is TRBV5-1 and J is TRBJ2-3; D might be TRBD1 (6 bases). CDR1 is SGHRS, CDR2 YFSETQ, per germline. The CDR3 has 15 amino acids. Trimming cost V 4 bases and J 0 bases, with 12 bases left between them. The CDR3 is CASSSYRVSTDTQYF. The DNA for the CDR3 is TGCGCCAGCAGCAGTTACAGGGTTAGCACAGATACGCAGTATTTT. The full variable domain, in which reference TRBV5-1 and TRBJ2-3 provide the parts outside the CDR3, is KAGVTQTPRYLIKTRGQQVTLSCSPISGHRSVSWYQQTPGQGLQFLFEYFSETQRNKGNFPGRFSGRQFSNSRSEMNVSTLELGDSALYLCASSSYRVSTDTQYFGPGTRLTVL.

J is TRBJ1-2 and V is TRBV6-5, with 9 positions matching TRBD1. Germline V gene sequence: CDR1 MNHEY, CDR2 SVGAGI. J gave up 2 bases and V 4 bases, and 2 bases lay outside the gene matches. This CDR3 region has 14 residues. The CDR3 loop is CASSSGQGNYGYTF. The CDR3 nucleotides read TGTGCCAGCAGTTCGGGACAGGGAAACTATGGCTACACCTTC.

The V and J genes are TRBV6-4 and TRBJ1-2; perhaps TRBD1 as D (5 bases). This CDR3 has 15 amino acids. V lost 0 bases and J 2 bases, leaving 10 bases between the germline ends. Germline V gives CDR1 MRHNA, CDR2 SNTAGT. The CDR3 DNA follows: TGTGCCAGCAGTGACTCGGGGCTCGCAAACTATGGCTACACCTTC. It yields the protein CASSDSGLANYGYTF.

V gene TRBV28 combines with J gene TRBJ1-1; D not certain. Per the germline V gene, CDR1 is MDHEN and CDR2 is SYDVKM. This CDR3 spans 15 amino acids. V lost 6 bases, J lost 1 base, and 15 bases lay in between. CDR3 in amino acids: CASSPQTAWNTEAFF. The CDR3 DNA is TGTGCCAGCAGCCCACAGACGGCTTGGAACACTGAAGCTTTCTTT.

The chain recombines TRBV29-1 with TRBJ1-1; 7 bases agree with TRBD1. The CDR3 extends over 11 amino acids. CDR1 is SQVTM and CDR2 is ANQGSEA in the germline V gene. The V segment lost 6 bases and the J segment 7 bases; nucleotides outside the gene matches: 5. The CDR3 here is CSVRRQGEAFF. CDR3 sequence (DNA): TGCAGCGTACGGAGACAGGGTGAAGCTTTCTTT. Looking up the rest from reference TRBV29-1 and TRBJ1-1 gives the full variable domain: SAVISQKPSRDICQRGTSLTIQCQVDSQVTMMFWYRQQPGQSLTLIATANQGSEATYESGFVIDKFPISRPNLTFSTLTVSNMSPEDSSIYLCSVRRQGEAFFGQGTRLTVV.

The chain has TRBV9 and TRBJ2-5; D is unclear. Trimming cost V 0 bases and J 1 base, with 7 bases left between them. CDR1 and CDR2 from the germline V gene are SGDLS and YYNGEE. This CDR3 spans 14 amino acids. CDR3 coding DNA: TGTGCCAGCAGCGTAGACAATTCCCAAGAGACCCAGTACTTC. Translation gives CASSVDNSQETQYF.

This chain uses TRBV29-1 with TRBJ1-3, with D unresolved. Between the trimmed V and J ends, which lost 4 bases and 2 bases, there was a span of 15 bases. CDR1 and CDR2 from the germline V gene are SQVTM and ANQGSEA. The CDR3 totals 15 residues. CDR3 DNA: TGCAGCGTTGGAGGAAAGGCCGGCGCTGGAAACACCATATATTTT. Translation: CSVGGKAGAGNTIYF.

CDR3 DNA: TGTGCCAGCAGCTTAGTAGCAGGGAATAGCAATCAGCCCCAGCATTTT. It encodes CASSLVAGNSNQPQHF. This chain links TRBV7-2 with TRBJ1-5, with TRBD1 as a possible D gene (5 bases). Trimming stripped 1 base from V and 0 bases from J, with 10 bases between. The germline gives CDR1 SGHTA, CDR2 FQGNSA. There are 16 residues in the CDR3.

V and J are TRBV19 and TRBJ2-2; TRBD2 matches at 14 bases. Germline trimming cut 8 bases from V and 5 bases from J; bases unmatched to any gene: 7. Germline lookup yields CDR1 LNHDA and CDR2 SQIVND (reference sequence). This CDR3 is built from 16 residues. The CDR3 DNA reads TGTGCCAGTTGGACTAGCGGGGGGCCGAGGACCGGGGAGCTGTTTTTT. Its protein is CASWTSGGPRTGELFF.

The CDR3 sequence is CASSSLKGAKGTDTQYF. The CDR3 DNA reads TGTGCCAGCAGCTCTCTGAAGGGGGCTAAAGGCACAGATACGCAGTATTTT. The chain uses TRBV5-6 and TRBJ2-3, with TRBD1 matching over 7 bases. Germline loops: CDR1 SGHDT, CDR2 YYEEEE. The CDR3 has 17 amino acids. Unmatched junction bases numbered 11, after V lost 3 bases and J lost 1 base.

The chain couples TRBV7-2 to TRBJ2-3; the D gene is possibly TRBD1 (6 bases). The CDR3 is 15 residues long. The germline V gene has CDR1 SGHTA and CDR2 FQGNSA. Trimming left V 5 bases short and J 4 bases short, with 16 bases between. The CDR3 nucleotides are TGTGCCAGCAGCCCTAGGGGGAGTCCCCCAGATACGCAGTATTTT. This encodes CASSPRGSPPDTQYF. Full variable domain (remainder filled in from reference TRBV7-2 and TRBJ2-3): GAGVSQSPSNKVTEKGKDVELRCDPISGHTALYWYRQSLGQGLEFLIYFQGNSAPDKSGLPSDRFSAERTGGSVSTLTIQRTQQEDSAVYLCASSPRGSPPDTQYFGPGTRLTVL.

The gene calls are TRBV14 and TRBJ2-7; maybe TRBD2 (5 bases). The CDR3 has 14 residues. Germline CDR1 is SGHDN and CDR2 is FVKESK. The germline V and J ends were trimmed by 1 base and 0 bases, with 7 bases remaining between them. CDR3 bases: TGTGCCAGCAGCCAAGCGGGGAACTCCTACGAGCAGTACGTC. This encodes CASSQAGNSYEQYV.

The rearrangement uses TRBV4-1 and TRBJ2-2, with D possibly being TRBD1 (6 bases). Germline-derived CDR1 and CDR2 are MGHRA and YSYEKL. V lost 4 bases, J lost 4 bases, and 19 bases lay in between. CDR3 length: 17 residues. The CDR3 sequence: CASSRLWGLLGTGELFF. The CDR3 region has the DNA TGCGCCAGCAGCCGGCTTTGGGGGCTTTTGGGCACCGGGGAGCTGTTTTTT.

This chain's CDR3 is CASTNWPGQGGETQYF. CDR3 DNA: TGCGCCAGCACCAACTGGCCGGGACAGGGTGGTGAGACCCAGTACTTC. V is TRBV5-1 and J is TRBJ2-5; TRBD1 aligns across 9 bases. The CDR3 has 16 amino acids. With 6 bases clipped from V and 5 bases from J, the junction kept 14 bases outside the gene matches. The V gene's germline CDR1 is SGHRS and CDR2 YFSETQ.

CDR3 sequence (DNA): TGCGCCAGCAGCTTGGATCATGCCTACGAGCAGTACTTC. This translates into CASSLDHAYEQYF. The chain links TRBV5-1 to TRBJ2-5; D is uncertain. The DNA end lines up better with TRBJ2-7; the J call may be wrong. Germline CDR1 and CDR2: SGHRS and YFSETQ. The CDR3 is 13 residues long.

This rearrangement joins TRBV5-1 to TRBJ1-1; D is possibly TRBD1 (6 bases). This CDR3 region has 13 residues. Trimming stripped 4 bases from V and 2 bases from J, with 9 bases between. The V gene's germline CDR1 is SGHRS and CDR2 YFSETQ. The CDR3 DNA follows: TGCGCCAGCAGCCTGGACAGTAACACTGAAGCTTTCTTT. Translation gives CASSLDSNTEAFF. Combining the CDR3 with reference TRBV5-1 and TRBJ1-1 gives the whole variable domain KAGVTQTPRYLIKTRGQQVTLSCSPISGHRSVSWYQQTPGQGLQFLFEYFSETQRNKGNFPGRFSGRQFSNSRSEMNVSTLELGDSALYLCASSLDSNTEAFFGQGTRLTVV.

The chain employs TRBV29-1 and TRBJ1-2; a possible D gene is TRBD1 (6 bases). Per the germline V gene, CDR1 is SQVTM and CDR2 is ANQGSEA. Trimming removed 7 bases from V and 0 bases from J, with 9 bases in between. The CDR3 spans 12 residues. The CDR3 sequence: CSAGQTNYGYTF. The CDR3 DNA reads as TGCAGCGCAGGACAGACTAACTATGGCTACACCTTC.

The CDR3 is CASSPDTETGELFF. In DNA form, the CDR3 reads TGTGCCAGCAGCCCCGACACAGAGACCGGGGAGCTGTTTTTT. The V gene is TRBV9, the J gene TRBJ2-2; D ambiguous. The germline V gene has CDR1 SGDLS and CDR2 YYNGEE. The CDR3 loop spans 14 amino acids. With 4 bases removed from V and 5 bases from J, the gap between germline ends came to 12 bases. The full variable domain, its missing parts supplied by reference TRBV9 and TRBJ2-2, is DSGVTQTPKHLITATGQRVTLRCSPRSGDLSVYWYQQSLDQGLQFLIQYYNGEERAKGNILERFSAQQFPDLHSELNLSSLELGDSALYFCASSPDTETGELFFGEGSRLTVL.